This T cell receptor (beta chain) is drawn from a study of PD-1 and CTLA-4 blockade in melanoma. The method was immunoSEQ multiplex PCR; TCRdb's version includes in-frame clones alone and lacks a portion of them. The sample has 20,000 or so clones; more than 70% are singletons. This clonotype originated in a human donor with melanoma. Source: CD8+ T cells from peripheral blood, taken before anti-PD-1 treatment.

The CDR3 is CASSLSQGAIDTQYF. The CDR3 DNA is TGTGCCAGCAGCTTATCGCAGGGGGCCATAGATACGCAGTATTTT. The chain recombines TRBV7-7 with TRBJ2-3, with 8 positions matching TRBD1. The CDR3 totals 15 residues. Germline CDR1 and CDR2: SSHAT and FNYEAQ (reference sequence). The ends lost 2 bases at V and 5 bases at J; junction bases unmatched: 6.